Listed below are T cell receptor beta chains from one sample, sequenced in a study of blood T cell repertoires in COVID-19. Sequenced by immunoSEQ multiplex PCR; TCRdb stores in-frame clones only, minus some. The repertoire holds roughly 250,000 clones, with around 87% as singletons. Material: PBMCs or T cells enriched from blood (not recorded which). These receptors were taken from a woman aged 45 to 65 who had recovered from COVID-19. Each CDR3 is given with its conserved first and last residue. A D gene is named only where the DNA matches it firmly. The size entry is marked missing in some rows and otherwise reads once, few, many or a size class.

>NA|TRBV7-6|TRBD2|TRBJ2-1
TGTGCCAGCAGCTCATTCCTCGGACTAGCGGGAGTGGGGCAGTTCTTC
CASSSFLGLAGVGQFF
>few|TRBV5-4|TRBD2|TRBJ2-5
TGTGCCAGCAGCTTGGTCGCGGGAGAGGAGACCCAGTACTTC
CASSLVAGEETQYF
>NA|TRBV28|NA|TRBJ2-5
TGTGCCAGCAGATCAACGGGGTCAGGGGCTCAAGAGACCCAGTACTTC
CASRSTGSGAQETQYF
>NA|TRBV29-1|TRBD1|TRBJ2-7
TGCAGCGTTCGACAGGGGCCACTATACGAGCAGTACTTC
CSVRQGPLYEQYF
>NA|TRBV30|TRBD1|TRBJ1-4
TGTGCCGGAACCACAGGGGTAAATGAAAAACTGTTTTTT
CAGTTGVNEKLFF
>once|TRBV7-2|TRBD1|TRBJ2-4
TGTGCCAGCAGCGGTGGAGGGACAGGGCTGTTCTACTTC
CASSGGGTGLFYF
>NA|TRBV19|TRBD1|TRBJ1-5
TGTGCCAGTAAGGGGACAGGGAATCAGCCCCAGCATTTT
CASKGTGNQPQHF
>NA|TRBV18|NA|TRBJ2-5
TGTGCCAGCTCACCACGGCAGCAAGAGACCCAGTACTTC
CASSPRQQETQYF
>NA|TRBV19|TRBD1|TRBJ2-2
TGTGCCAGTTGCGGCCGACAGGGGACGGACACCGGGGAGCTGTTTTTT
CASCGRQGTDTGELFF
>NA|TRBV7-2|TRBD1|TRBJ1-2
TGTGCCAGCAGCTCGGACAGGGTATCTGGCTACACCTTC
CASSSDRVSGYTF
>NA|TRBV10-3|TRBD2|TRBJ2-1
TGTGCCATCAGTGATTCCCTAGCGGGTTACAATGAGCAGTTCTTC
CAISDSLAGYNEQFF
>NA|TRBV7-9|NA|TRBJ2-7
TGTGCCAGCAGCATCACAGGGACGCCCTACGAGCAGTACTTC
CASSITGTPYEQYF
>few|TRBV3-1/TRBV3-2|TRBD1|TRBJ2-7
TGTGCCAGCAGCCAATTTGGACAGGGGATACGCGAGCAGTACTTC
CASSQFGQGIREQYF
>NA|TRBV11-2|NA|TRBJ1-1
TGTGCCAGCAGCTTAGCGCCGAGGGGGTATGCTGAAGCTTTCTTT
CASSLAPRGYAEAFF
>NA|TRBV18|TRBD2|TRBJ2-7
TGTGCCAGCTCAGAGTACACTCTAGCGGGATCCTACGAGCAGTACTTC
CASSEYTLAGSYEQYF
>NA|TRBV28|TRBD1|TRBJ1-2
TGTGCCAGCAAAAACAGGGGGCAGAACTATGGCTACACCTTC
CASKNRGQNYGYTF
>NA|TRBV13|TRBD2|TRBJ2-7
TGTGCCAGCAGCCTCTCCCGACTAGCGGGGGACTACGAGCAGTACTTC
CASSLSRLAGDYEQYF
>NA|TRBV27|TRBD2|TRBJ2-7
TGTGCCAGCAGTTCATACTTCCGGGGGGTCTACGAGCAGTACTTC
CASSSYFRGVYEQYF